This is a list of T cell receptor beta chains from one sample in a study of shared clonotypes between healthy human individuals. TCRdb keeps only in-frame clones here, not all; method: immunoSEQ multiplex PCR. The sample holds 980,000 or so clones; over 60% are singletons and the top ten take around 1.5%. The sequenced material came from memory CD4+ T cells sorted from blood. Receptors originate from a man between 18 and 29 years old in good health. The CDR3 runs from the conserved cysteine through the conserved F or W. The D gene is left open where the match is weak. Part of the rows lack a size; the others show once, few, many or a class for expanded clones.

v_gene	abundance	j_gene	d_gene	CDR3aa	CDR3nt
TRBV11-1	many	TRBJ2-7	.	CASSRNRDTPYEQYF	TGTGCCAGCAGCCGGAACCGGGACACCCCCTACGAGCAGTACTTC
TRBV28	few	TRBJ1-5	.	CASSLLAGGPQPQHF	TGTGCCAGCAGTTTATTAGCCGGGGGGCCTCAGCCCCAGCATTTT
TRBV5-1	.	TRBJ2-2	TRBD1	CASSLLGTGGYAGELFF	TGCGCCAGCAGCTTGTTGGGGACAGGGGGCTATGCCGGGGAGCTGTTTTTT
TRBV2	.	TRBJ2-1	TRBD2	CASSGERENEQFF	TGTGCCAGCAGTGGCGAGCGGGAGAATGAGCAGTTCTTC
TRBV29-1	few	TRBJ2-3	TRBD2	CSVTSGNTDTQYF	TGCAGCGTTACTAGCGGGAACACAGATACGCAGTATTTT
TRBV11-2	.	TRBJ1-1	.	CASIFGKNTEAFF	TGTGCCAGCATCTTCGGGAAGAACACTGAAGCTTTCTTT
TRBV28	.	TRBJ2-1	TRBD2	CASRISGGPYEQFF	TGTGCCAGCAGAATAAGCGGGGGGCCCTATGAGCAGTTCTTC
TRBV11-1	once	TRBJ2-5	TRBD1	CASSLIGTGGRKTQYF	TGTGCCAGCAGCTTAATAGGGACAGGGGGCCGAAAGACCCAGTACTTC
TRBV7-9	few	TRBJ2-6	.	CASSFYASGANVLTF	TGTGCCAGCAGTTTTTACGCCTCTGGGGCCAACGTCCTGACTTTC
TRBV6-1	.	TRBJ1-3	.	CASGAVNSGNTIYF	TGTGCCAGCGGGGCGGTAAACTCTGGAAACACCATATATTTT
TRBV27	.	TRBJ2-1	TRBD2	CASSLAQAGVNEQFF	TGTGCCAGCAGTCTCGCACAGGCGGGAGTCAATGAGCAGTTCTTC